This T cell receptor beta chain was sequenced in a study of beta chain features in type 1 diabetes. Sequenced material consisted of expressed TCRB transcripts (all of the isolated RNA was reverse transcribed). Only in-frame clones appear in the TCRdb table, and some are missing; sequencing was by immunoSEQ multiplex PCR. The table includes hundreds of thousands of clones, 15% detected once. Germline V lookup: CDR1 MNHNS, CDR2 SASEGT. The CDR3 has 14 amino acids. Trimming cost V 8 bases and J 2 bases; bases outside gene matches: 7. The sample holds a few counts of this clone. The chain uses TRBV6-1 and TRBJ2-7; 9 bases are a match to TRBD1. The source is a man aged 18 to 29 in good health. The sample comprised naive CD4+ T cells from blood. The CDR3 DNA reads as TGTGCCAGCTCCGGGACAGGGCTCGCCTACGAGCAGTACTTC. Its protein is CASSGTGLAYEQYF.